This TCR beta chain is drawn from a study of early T cells in non-severe SARS-CoV-2 infection. About the research overall: Chains from this unsorted whole-blood bulk RNA could not be paired.

V was pared by 1 base and J by 10 bases, with 8 bases between. This CDR3 spans 13 amino acids. Germline V lookup: CDR1 SGHVS, CDR2 FQNEAQ. Researchers tagged individual cDNA molecules with unique molecular identifiers. TCRdb re-derived calls from the 5' RACE reads in MiXCR, one entry per CDR3 protein. The table has about 70,000 distinct CDR3 sequences, more than 3.5% seen once. Findings and caveats of the study: Anti-spike CD8 responses were favored in VDJdb matching, and private and CD4 specificities were missed.

This clonotype was counted between two and nine times. The antigen is unknown. This sequence originates from an adult who was a healthcare worker with PCR-confirmed SARS-CoV-2 infection or an uninfected control (not recorded which). The donor label of this sample is uncertain. The sequencing here drew on whole blood, taken at baseline. J is TRBJ1-6 and V is TRBV7-8; no definite D call. The CDR3 loop is CASSLDRRSPLHF. As DNA, the CDR3 is TGTGCCAGCAGCTTAGACCGGAGGTCACCCCTCCACTTT.